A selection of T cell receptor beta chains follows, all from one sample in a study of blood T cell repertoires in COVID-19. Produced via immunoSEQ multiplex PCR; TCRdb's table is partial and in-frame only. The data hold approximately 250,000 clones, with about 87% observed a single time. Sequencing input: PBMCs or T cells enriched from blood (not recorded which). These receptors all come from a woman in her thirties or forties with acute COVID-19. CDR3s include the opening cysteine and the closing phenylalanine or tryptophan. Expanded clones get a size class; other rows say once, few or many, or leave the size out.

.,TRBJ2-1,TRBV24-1,CATSDLRLAGGYEQFF
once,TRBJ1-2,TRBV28,CASSPGQGLYGYTF
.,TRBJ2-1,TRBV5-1,CASNLGTVSNEQFF
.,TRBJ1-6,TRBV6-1,CASSEVRGQGTTYNSPLHF
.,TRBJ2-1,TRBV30,CAWSGQGTGYNEQFF
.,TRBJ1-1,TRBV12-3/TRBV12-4,CASSFQQAEAFF
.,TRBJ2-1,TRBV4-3,CASSPVGQGIYEQFF
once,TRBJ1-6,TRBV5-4,CASSFDPSSYNSPLHF
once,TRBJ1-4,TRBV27,CASSLFLNEKLFF
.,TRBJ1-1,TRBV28,CATAPPGQGAWKAAFF
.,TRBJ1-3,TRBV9,CASSPPSDTIYF